This note documents a single T cell receptor beta chain sequence. TCRdb's table, derived via immunoSEQ multiplex PCR, lists solely in-frame clones and lacks some. The profile shows 120,000 to 150,000 clones, more than 70% of them singletons. The CDR3 sequence is 11 residues long. In germline, CDR1 is SGHTA, CDR2 FQGNSA. The ends were cut back, 2 bases at V and 8 bases at J, with 6 bases in the middle. The sample belongs to a study of T cell responses to AZD1222 COVID-19 vaccine. The rearrangement links TRBV7-2 to TRBJ1-2; D is unclear. The sequence was collected from an adult in good health. Specimen: peripheral blood, collected on day 0 of AZD1222 vaccination. The CDR3 sequence: CASSLYLGYTF. In DNA form, the CDR3 reads TGTGCCAGCAGCTTATACCTGGGCTACACCTTC.